Presented here are 21 T cell receptor beta chains from one specimen sequenced in a study of blood T cell repertoires in COVID-19. TCRdb keeps only in-frame clones here, not all; method: immunoSEQ multiplex PCR. This table has about 280,000 clones, roughly 86% appearing once. Sample: peripheral blood. These receptors were taken from a man aged 40-55 years with active or convalescent COVID-19.

The V gene is TRBV9, the J gene TRBJ2-5; possibly TRBD1 for D (6 bases). CDR1 and CDR2 (germline): SGDLS, YYNGEE. The CDR3 sequence is 18 residues long. V was cut by 0 bases and J by 1 base, with 19 bases left in between. CDR3 bases: TGTGCCAGCAGCGTAGGGCTCTGGCAAGGGGGAATCCAAGAGACCCAGTACTTC. This encodes CASSVGLWQGGIQETQYF.

The table lists this clone with a count of one. The chain recombines TRBV5-1 with TRBJ1-6; D perhaps matches TRBD1 (6 bases). Germline V gene data show CDR1 as SGHRS and CDR2 as YFSETQ. This CDR3 comprises 16 residues. Trimming removed 0 bases at V and 9 bases at J, with 16 bases between. The DNA for the CDR3 is TGCGCCAGCAGCTTGGAATTGGCAGGGGAGGGTTCACCCCTCCACTTT. Translating gives CASSLELAGEGSPLHF.

The chain uses TRBV18 and TRBJ2-2; the D gene is possibly TRBD1 (6 bases). The germline V and J ends were trimmed by 4 bases and 3 bases, with 9 bases remaining between them. Germline V gene lookup returns CDR1 KGHSH and CDR2 LQKENI. CDR3 length equals 14 residues. The CDR3 DNA follows: TGTGCCAGCTCACGACAGGAGGACACCGGGGAGCTGTTTTTT. Residues: CASSRQEDTGELFF. Together with reference TRBV18 and TRBJ2-2, the CDR3 gives the full variable domain: NAGVMQNPRHLVRRRGQEARLRCSPMKGHSHVYWYRQLPEEGLKFMVYLQKENIIDESGMPKERFSAEFPKEGPSILRIQQVVRGDSAAYFCASSRQEDTGELFFGEGSRLTVL.

This chain connects TRBV24-1 to TRBJ1-5; perhaps TRBD1 as D (6 bases). CDR3 length equals 17 residues. The V and J ends lost 2 bases and 3 bases respectively, with 16 bases between them. CDR1 is KGHDR and CDR2 is SFDVKD in the germline V gene. The CDR3 DNA follows: TGTGCCACCAGTGATTCCCGTCCCACAGGGCACAATCAGCCCCAGCATTTT. Protein sequence: CATSDSRPTGHNQPQHF.

The chain carries TRBV5-1 and TRBJ2-1, with 10 bases lining up with TRBD2. The CDR3 runs to 17 residues. J lost 5 bases, V lost 4 bases, and 12 bases had no gene match. In germline, CDR1 is SGHRS, CDR2 YFSETQ. The DNA of the CDR3 is TGCGCCAGCAGCCCCTACCTCAGCGGGGGGGCCCACAATGAGCAGTTCTTC. It specifies CASSPYLSGGAHNEQFF.

V is TRBV6-2 or TRBV6-3 and J is TRBJ2-3, with TRBD2 matching over 8 bases. Looked up from germline, CDR1 is MNHEY and CDR2 is SVGEGT. V was pared by 4 bases and J by 0 bases, with 15 bases of the junction left unmatched. This CDR3 has 19 amino acids. CDR3 DNA: TGTGCCAGCAGTTGGGGAGCGGGAGCTTTTATCGAGAGCACAGATACGCAGTATTTT. Amino acids: CASSWGAGAFIESTDTQYF.

This chain uses TRBV14 with TRBJ2-7; TRBD2 agrees at 11 bases. Germline loops: CDR1 SGHDN, CDR2 FVKESK. The trim removed 7 bases at V and 2 bases at J, leaving 4 bases unmatched. The CDR3 is 14 amino acids. The CDR3 region is CASKLAGGTYEQYF. The CDR3 DNA follows: TGTGCCAGCAAGCTAGCGGGAGGAACCTACGAGCAGTACTTC.

J is TRBJ1-2 and V is TRBV11-3; D may be TRBD1 (6 bases). The CDR3 is 16 amino acids. Germline V gene sequence: CDR1 SGHNT, CDR2 YENEEA. The V end lost 5 bases, the J end lost 7 bases, and 23 bases lay between the germline ends. The CDR3 DNA reads as TGTGCCAGCAGCCTCAGTCCGGCCAGGGGCGTCTCTGGCTACACCTTC. Translating it yields CASSLSPARGVSGYTF.

The count of this clone is one. The rearrangement joins TRBV7-9 to TRBJ2-2; perhaps TRBD1 as D (6 bases). Trimming cost V 4 bases and J 1 base, with 16 bases left between them. The CDR3 length is 17 residues. Looked up from germline, CDR1 is SEHNR and CDR2 is FQNEAQ (reference sequence). As DNA, the CDR3 is TGTGCCAGCAGCTCCGATACCGGGACAAGGAACACCGGGGAGCTGTTTTTT. It yields the protein CASSSDTGTRNTGELFF.

The rearrangement links TRBV21-1 to TRBJ2-7; the tabulated D call, TRBD2, remains unverified against the DNA. TRBV21-1 is annotated as a pseudogene. The CDR3 spans 19 residues. Written as DNA, the CDR3 is TGTGCCAGCAGCAAAAAAGGGGCGTTGGAGCGGGAGCTAACCTACGAGCAGTACTTC. It encodes CASSKKGALERELTYEQYF.

The rearrangement links TRBV9 to TRBJ1-1; tentatively, D is TRBD1 (5 bases). V lost 2 bases and J lost 0, with 8 bases in between. From germline, CDR1 is SGDLS and CDR2 YYNGEE. The CDR3 sequence is 14 residues long. The CDR3 DNA reads as TGTGCCAGCAGCGTGGGGCTAATGAACACTGAAGCTTTCTTT. It yields the protein CASSVGLMNTEAFF.

The rearrangement joins TRBV2 to TRBJ2-3; TRBD2 matches at 10 bases. Germline V gives CDR1 SNHLY, CDR2 FYNNEI. The V segment lost 7 bases and the J segment 6 bases; nucleotides outside the gene matches: 7. The CDR3 is 14 amino acids. The CDR3 nucleotides are TGTGCCAGCACTGGGACTAGCGACCGCGATACGCAGTATTTT. It specifies CASTGTSDRDTQYF. Supplemented by reference TRBV2 and TRBJ2-3, the full variable domain reads EPEVTQTPSHQVTQMGQEVILRCVPISNHLYFYWYRQILGQKVEFLVSFYNNEISEKSEIFDDQFSVERPDGSNFTLKIRSTKLEDSAMYFCASTGTSDRDTQYFGPGTRLTVL.

The chain joins TRBV7-9 to TRBJ2-1; weak D call: TRBD2 (7 bases). The germline CDR1 and CDR2 sequences are SEHNR and FQNEAQ (reference sequence). The CDR3 is 15 residues long. V was clipped by 1 base and J by 4 bases, with 11 bases between them. The CDR3 bases are TGTGCCAGCAGCTTAGAAGGGGGAGGGTACAATGAGCAGTTCTTC. Protein product: CASSLEGGGYNEQFF.

The rearrangement uses TRBV3-1 (or the pseudogene TRBV3-2) and TRBJ1-3, with D unresolved. V lost 3 bases and J lost 0, with 12 bases in between. Germline V gene data show CDR1 as LGHDT and CDR2 as YNNKEL (reference sequence). The CDR3 is 16 residues long. CDR3 region: CASSQAVVLSGNTIYF. The CDR3 DNA sequence: TGTGCCAGCAGCCAGGCGGTGGTACTCTCTGGAAACACCATATATTTT.

The chain's CDR3 is CASSLSGSGETQYF. The DNA of the CDR3 is TGCGCCAGCAGCTTGAGCGGGAGTGGGGAGACCCAGTACTTC. The chain links TRBV5-1 to TRBJ2-5; 8 bases map to TRBD2. The V gene end was trimmed by 1 base and the J gene end by 5 bases; junction bases not matched to a gene: 4. CDR3 length equals 14 residues. CDR1 and CDR2 (germline): SGHRS, YFSETQ.

The V gene is TRBV18, the J gene TRBJ2-2; D possibly corresponds to TRBD1 (6 bases). Per germline, CDR1 KGHSH and CDR2 LQKENI. V was trimmed by 6 bases and J by 5 bases, leaving 10 bases between them. This CDR3 has 13 residues. CDR3 in DNA: TGTGCCAGCTCGGTTGGGACAACCGGGGAGCTGTTTTTT. It translates to CASSVGTTGELFF.

The chain links TRBV27 to TRBJ2-7; D may be TRBD1 (6 bases). Germline V gene sequence: CDR1 MNHEY, CDR2 SMNVEV (reference sequence). The CDR3 has 14 residues. V was pared by 7 bases and J by 4 bases, with 17 bases between. The CDR3 region is CASTITGNEYEQYF. Written as DNA, the CDR3 is TGTGCCAGCACTATAACAGGGAACGAGTACGAGCAGTACTTC.

In the case of this clone: The identical CDR3 is also encoded by other nucleotide sequences in the sample. This sequence joins TRBV9 and TRBJ1-4; 10 bases agree with TRBD1. Germline loops: CDR1 SGDLS, CDR2 YYNGEE. V lost 0 bases, J lost 8 bases, and 4 bases stayed unmatched. The CDR3 consists of 15 residues. The CDR3 DNA is TGTGCCAGCAGCGTAGGGGGACAGGGGAGCGAAAAACTGTTTTTT. It translates to CASSVGGQGSEKLFF.

V is TRBV11-2 and J is TRBJ1-1; 7 bases are shared with TRBD1. V was clipped by 3 bases and J by 8 bases; unmatched bases: 12. The germline CDR1 and CDR2 sequences are SGHAT and FQNNGV. The CDR3 runs 15 residues. The CDR3 DNA reads as TGTGCCAGCAGCTTTGAGGTAACAGGGGAGCGGGAAGCTTTCTTT. This codes for CASSFEVTGEREAFF. Supplemented by reference TRBV11-2 and TRBJ1-1, the full variable domain reads EAGVAQSPRYKIIEKRQSVAFWCNPISGHATLYWYQQILGQGPKLLIQFQNNGVVDDSQLPKDRFSAERLKGVDSTLKIQPAKLEDSAVYLCASSFEVTGEREAFFGQGTRLTVV.

The chain uses TRBV19 and TRBJ1-6, with 11 nucleotides matching TRBD1. V lost 3 bases to trimming and J lost 6 bases; unmatched junction nucleotides: 4. This CDR3 has 16 residues. Germline V gene data show CDR1 as LNHDA and CDR2 as SQIVND (reference sequence). CDR3 coding DNA: TGTGCCAGTAGTATTGGACAGGGGGCCAGTAATTCACCCCTCCACTTT. This encodes CASSIGQGASNSPLHF.

V and J are TRBV19 and TRBJ2-1; 9 bases agree with TRBD2. This CDR3 region has 17 residues. The germline gives CDR1 LNHDA, CDR2 SQIVND (reference sequence). The V and J ends lost 2 bases and 2 bases, in that order; junction bases with no gene match: 7. The CDR3 DNA reads as TGTGCCAGTAGTATAATTAGCGGGGGCAGAGCCTACAATGAGCAGTTCTTC. This gives the protein CASSIISGGRAYNEQFF.